Presented here are 2 T cell receptor beta chains from one specimen sequenced in a study of T cell repertoires in cytomegalovirus infection (dated by TCRdb to between 2018 and 2021). Their cognate antigens are unknown. The instrument given in TCRdb is Illumina HiSeq 1500. Using fastp at Q25 and MiXCR, TCRdb reprocessed the public reads and kept productive beta chains. Rows matching on CDR3 protein sequence are summarized as one entry with the most common DNA and genes. Within this sample are roughly 80,000 distinct CDR3 sequences, with roughly 37% of them counted one time only. The top ten clones comprise just over 90% of the sample. This specimen's treatment or condition label, per the study, means: in vitro stimulation with specific CMV peptide epitopes to enrich CMV-specific T cells. Sequencing was performed on CD8+ T cells from cultured PBMCs, taken from culture after CMV antigen stimulation. These receptors were obtained from a human donor in good health (CMV status not recorded). Some clones in this sample may be carry-over from other donors' samples.

The chain carries TRBV5-4 and TRBJ2-1; TRBD2 agrees at 11 bases. J lost 5 bases, V lost 3 bases, and 4 bases had no gene match. The CDR3 sequence is 15 residues long. The V gene's germline CDR1 is SGHNT and CDR2 YYREEE (reference sequence). CDR3 region: CASSSGTSGNNEQFF. In nucleotides, the CDR3 is TGTGCCAGCAGCTCCGGGACTAGCGGTAACAATGAGCAGTTCTTC.

V is TRBV6-1 and J is TRBJ2-7, with TRBD1 matching 7 bases. CDR3 length: 11 amino acids. Germline values: CDR1 MNHNS, CDR2 SASEGT. Trimming removed 8 bases from V and 5 bases from J; junction bases left unmatched: 3. CDR3 bases: TGTGCCAGCGATCAGGGGGACGAGCAGTACTTC. This codes for CASDQGDEQYF.